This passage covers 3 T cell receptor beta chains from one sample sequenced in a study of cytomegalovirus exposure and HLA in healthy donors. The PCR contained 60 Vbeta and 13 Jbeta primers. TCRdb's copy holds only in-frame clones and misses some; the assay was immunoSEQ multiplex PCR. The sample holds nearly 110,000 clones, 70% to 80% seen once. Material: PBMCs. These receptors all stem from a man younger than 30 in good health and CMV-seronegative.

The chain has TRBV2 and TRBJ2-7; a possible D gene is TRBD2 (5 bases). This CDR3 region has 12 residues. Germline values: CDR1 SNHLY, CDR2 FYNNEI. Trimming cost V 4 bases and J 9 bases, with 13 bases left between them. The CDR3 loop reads CASSGWESVQYF. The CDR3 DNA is TGTGCCAGCAGTGGGTGGGAGTCGGTGCAGTACTTC.

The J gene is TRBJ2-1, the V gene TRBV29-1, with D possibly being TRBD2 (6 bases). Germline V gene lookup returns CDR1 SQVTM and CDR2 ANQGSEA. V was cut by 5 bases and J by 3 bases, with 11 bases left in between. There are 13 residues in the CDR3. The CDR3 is CSVIPGLYNEQFF. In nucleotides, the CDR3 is TGCAGCGTTATACCGGGACTCTACAATGAGCAGTTCTTC.

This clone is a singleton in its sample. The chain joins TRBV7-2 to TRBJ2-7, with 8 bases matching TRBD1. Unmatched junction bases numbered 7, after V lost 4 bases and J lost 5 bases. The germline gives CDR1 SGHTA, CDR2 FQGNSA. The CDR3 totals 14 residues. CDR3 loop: CASSSDRVRNEQYF. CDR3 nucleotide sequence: TGTGCCAGCAGCTCGGACAGGGTCCGCAACGAGCAGTACTTC. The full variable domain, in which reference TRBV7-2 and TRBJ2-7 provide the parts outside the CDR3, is GAGVSQSPSNKVTEKGKDVELRCDPISGHTALYWYRQSLGQGLEFLIYFQGNSAPDKSGLPSDRFSAERTGGSVSTLTIQRTQQEDSAVYLCASSSDRVRNEQYFGPGTRLTVT.